The next 17 T cell receptor beta chains were all read from a single sample in a study of blood T cell repertoires in COVID-19. TCRdb's table, derived via immunoSEQ multiplex PCR, lists solely in-frame clones and lacks some. The sample contains about 380,000 clones, over 75% of which appear only once. Sequencing input: PBMCs or T cells enriched from blood (not recorded which). Receptors were obtained from a man aged 30 to 45 who had recovered from COVID-19.

About this clone itself: The same CDR3 arises from other DNA sequences in this sample as well. The rearrangement joins TRBV9 to TRBJ1-1; no firm D call. This CDR3 spans 14 amino acids. Trimming removed 2 bases at V and 0 bases at J, with 8 bases between. Looked up from germline, CDR1 is SGDLS and CDR2 is YYNGEE. The CDR3: CASSVDILNTEAFF. The CDR3 DNA sequence: TGTGCCAGCAGCGTTGACATATTGAACACTGAAGCTTTCTTT.

This clone has just a few counts. The chain carries TRBV19 and TRBJ1-2, with TRBD1 matching 8 bases. Germline CDR1 is LNHDA and CDR2 is SQIVND (reference sequence). This CDR3 spans 14 amino acids. V lost 4 bases and J lost 3; bases outside the gene matches: 4. CDR3 sequence: CASSRQGTYYGYTF. The CDR3 region has the DNA TGTGCCAGTAGTAGACAGGGGACCTACTATGGCTACACCTTC.

The chain uses TRBV6-2 or TRBV6-3 and TRBJ2-7, with D unclear. This CDR3 region has 20 residues. V lost 2 bases to trimming and J lost 2 bases, with 28 bases between them. The V gene's germline CDR1 is MNHEY and CDR2 SVGEGT. The CDR3 nucleotides read TGTGCCAGCAGTTACAACTTGTACCTTGGCGGAATCTCACTTCCCTACGAGCAGTACTTC. Translating it yields CASSYNLYLGGISLPYEQYF.

This sequence joins TRBV18 and TRBJ1-2; 12 bases map to TRBD1. The CDR3 runs 17 residues. The germline V gene encodes CDR1 KGHSH and CDR2 LQKENI. Trimming removed 4 bases from V and 0 bases from J; junction bases left unmatched: 6. The CDR3 DNA sequence: TGTGCCAGCTCACAGGCCGGGACAGGGGGCTCTAACTATGGCTACACCTTC. This codes for CASSQAGTGGSNYGYTF.

V is TRBV11-2 and J is TRBJ1-2; 7 bases are shared with TRBD1. The ends lost 3 bases at V and 4 bases at J; junction bases unmatched: 2. Germline CDR1 and CDR2: SGHAT and FQNNGV. CDR3 length: 13 residues. The CDR3 bases are TGTGCCAGCAGCTTTGGACAGGCCTATGGCTACACCTTC. Translating it yields CASSFGQAYGYTF.

In this sample, this clone turned up a few times. Sequence at one end of the junction differs from germline and may be a read error. This rearrangement joins TRBV7-7 to TRBJ2-5, with 9 bases matching TRBD1. The CDR3 is made up of 16 amino acids. Germline values: CDR1 SSHAT, CDR2 FNYEAQ (reference sequence). The CDR3 DNA follows: TGTGCTAGCAGCTCTATTAGGGGACAGGGAGTGGAGACCCAGTACTTC. It specifies CASSSIRGQGVETQYF.

The rearrangement joins TRBV10-3 to TRBJ1-1, with D unresolved. Germline V CDR1 and CDR2: ENHRY, SYGVKD. The CDR3 loop spans 12 amino acids. V gave up 3 bases and J gave up 4 bases, with 6 bases separating them. The CDR3 DNA reads TGTGCCATCAGTGAAGGCGGCACTGAAGCTTTCTTT. Amino acid sequence: CAISEGGTEAFF.

The rearrangement links TRBV28 to TRBJ1-5, with no clear D. The CDR3 runs to 15 residues. Germline V lookup: CDR1 MDHEN, CDR2 SYDVKM. V was shortened by 5 bases and J by 3 bases, with 14 bases between the two germline ends. CDR3 protein: CASSLRRPINQPQHF. CDR3 in DNA: TGTGCCAGCAGTCTGCGCAGGCCGATCAATCAGCCCCAGCATTTT.

The chain is built from TRBV20-1 and TRBJ1-2; the D gene is possibly TRBD1 (5 bases). Germline CDR1 is DFQATT and CDR2 is SNEGSKA (reference sequence). V shed 3 bases and J shed 5 bases, with 10 bases lying between them. This CDR3 has 12 amino acids. The CDR3 coding sequence is TGCAGTGCTAGTCCCAGGGTTTATGGCTACACCTTC. It is translated as CSASPRVYGYTF.

The chain carries TRBV28 and TRBJ1-2; 10 bases agree with TRBD1. With 4 bases clipped from V and 3 bases from J, the junction kept 8 bases outside the gene matches. This CDR3 region has 16 residues. Germline values: CDR1 MDHEN, CDR2 SYDVKM. The CDR3 sequence: CASSSRRDRGYYGYTF. CDR3 sequence (DNA): TGTGCCAGCAGTTCCAGAAGGGACAGGGGCTACTATGGCTACACCTTC.

The rearrangement joins TRBV3-1 (or the pseudogene TRBV3-2) to TRBJ1-6; D is ambiguous. This CDR3 has 15 residues. Germline values: CDR1 LGHDT, CDR2 YNNKEL (reference sequence). V was pared by 3 bases and J by 4 bases, with 10 bases between. CDR3 nucleotide sequence: TGTGCCAGCAGCCATCTGACGGGGTATAATTCACCCCTCCACTTT. Translation: CASSHLTGYNSPLHF.

The J gene is TRBJ1-3, the V gene TRBV3-1 (or the pseudogene TRBV3-2), with a weak D call TRBD1 (5 bases). This CDR3 spans 14 amino acids. V shed 7 bases and J shed 8 bases, with 18 bases lying between them. Germline CDR1 is LGHDT and CDR2 is YNNKEL (reference sequence). CDR3 amino acids: CASTDLQGYDTIYF. CDR3 DNA: TGTGCCAGCACCGACCTTCAGGGTTATGACACCATATATTTT.

This clone appeared once. The chain couples TRBV9 to TRBJ2-3; weak D call: TRBD2 (6 bases). CDR1 and CDR2 from the germline V gene are SGDLS and YYNGEE. The CDR3 extends over 14 amino acids. V lost 7 bases to trimming and J lost 3 bases, with 15 bases between them. This CDR3 is CASSGTGLTDTQYF. The CDR3 bases are TGTGCCAGCTCCGGGACTGGACTAACAGATACGCAGTATTTT.

The chain is built from TRBV27 and TRBJ1-5; TRBD1 is a possible D gene (6 bases). This CDR3 is 14 amino acids long. Germline loops: CDR1 MNHEY, CDR2 SMNVEV (reference sequence). V was trimmed by 3 bases and J by 1 base, leaving 7 bases between them. CDR3 nucleotides: TGTGCCAGCAGTTTTACAGGGAGCAATCAGCCCCAGCATTTT. It specifies CASSFTGSNQPQHF.

The chain is built from TRBV18 and TRBJ1-1; 9 nucleotides match TRBD1. Per the germline V gene, CDR1 is KGHSH and CDR2 is LQKENI. V trimming: 2 bases; J trimming: 4 bases; junction bases outside the gene matches: 5. CDR3 length: 15 amino acids. The CDR3 protein is CASSPGQGLSTEAFF. The CDR3 DNA is TGTGCCAGCTCACCAGGACAGGGGCTGAGCACTGAAGCTTTCTTT.

The genes are TRBV6-1 and TRBJ1-1; a weak D match, TRBD1 (5 bases). Germline assignment: CDR1 MNHNS and CDR2 SASEGT. CDR3 size: 15 residues. Trimming took 1 base from V and 6 from J, leaving 15 bases between them. The CDR3 loop is CASSEGASGYAEAFF. The CDR3, as DNA: TGTGCCAGCAGTGAAGGGGCCTCAGGGTACGCTGAAGCTTTCTTT.

The CDR3 protein is CASSLTPQTGAGNTIYF. CDR3 sequence (DNA): TGTGCCAGCAGCTTAACCCCACAGACGGGAGCTGGAAACACCATATATTTT. The genes are TRBV5-5 and TRBJ1-3; no reliable D call. The CDR3 is 17 residues long. V lost 2 bases and J lost 2, with 17 bases in between. CDR1 and CDR2 from the germline V gene are SGHKS and YYEKEE (reference sequence).